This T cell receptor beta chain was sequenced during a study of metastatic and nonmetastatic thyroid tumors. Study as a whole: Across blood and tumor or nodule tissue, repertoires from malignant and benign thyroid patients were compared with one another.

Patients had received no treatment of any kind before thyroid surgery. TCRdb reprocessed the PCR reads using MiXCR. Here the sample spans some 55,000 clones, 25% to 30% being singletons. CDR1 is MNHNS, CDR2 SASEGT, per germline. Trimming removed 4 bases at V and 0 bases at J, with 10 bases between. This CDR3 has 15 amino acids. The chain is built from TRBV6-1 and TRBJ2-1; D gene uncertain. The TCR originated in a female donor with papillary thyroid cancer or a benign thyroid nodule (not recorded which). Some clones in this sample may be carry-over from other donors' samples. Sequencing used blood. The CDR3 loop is CASSASVGSYNEQFF. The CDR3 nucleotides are TGTGCCAGCAGTGCCTCAGTGGGCTCCTACAATGAGCAGTTCTTC.